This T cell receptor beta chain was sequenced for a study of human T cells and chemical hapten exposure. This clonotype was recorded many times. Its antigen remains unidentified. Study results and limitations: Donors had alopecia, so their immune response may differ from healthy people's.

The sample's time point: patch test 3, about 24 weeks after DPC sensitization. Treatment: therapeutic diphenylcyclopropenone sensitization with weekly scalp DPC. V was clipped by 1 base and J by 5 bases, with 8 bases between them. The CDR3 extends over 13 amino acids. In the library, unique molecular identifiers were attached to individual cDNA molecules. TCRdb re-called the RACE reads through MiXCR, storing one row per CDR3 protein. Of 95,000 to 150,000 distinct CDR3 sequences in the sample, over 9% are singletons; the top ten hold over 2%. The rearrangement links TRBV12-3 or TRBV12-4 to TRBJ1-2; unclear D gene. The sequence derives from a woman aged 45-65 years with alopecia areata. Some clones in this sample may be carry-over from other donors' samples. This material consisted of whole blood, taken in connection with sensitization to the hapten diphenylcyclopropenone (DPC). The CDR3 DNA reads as TGTGCCAGCAGTTTAGGGACGGGGTATGGCTACACCTTC. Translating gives CASSLGTGYGYTF.